Listed below are T cell receptor beta chains from one sample, sequenced in a study of cytomegalovirus exposure and HLA in healthy donors. Sequencing used immunoSEQ multiplex PCR; TCRdb keeps in-frame clones, though not all of them. The sample has over 150,000 clones; 77% are singletons. The sequencing sample was made of PBMCs. The receptors stem from a middle-aged woman in good health and CMV-seropositive. Each CDR3 is given with its conserved first and last residue. The order of the fields is CDR3 length, clone size, D gene, J gene, V gene, CDR3 protein, CDR3 DNA. The D gene is left open where the match is weak. Rows may omit the clone size; those that give it use once, few, many or a size class.

length: 16
size: few
D: NA
J: TRBJ2-2
V: TRBV25-1
CDR3: CASTGVSRPNTGELFF
DNA: TGTGCCAGCACGGGAGTCTCTAGACCGAACACCGGGGAGCTGTTTTTT

length: 14
size: NA
D: NA
J: TRBJ1-4
V: TRBV19
CDR3: CASSDTATNEKLFF
DNA: TGTGCCAGTAGCGACACGGCAACTAATGAAAAACTGTTTTTT

length: 16
size: NA
D: NA
J: TRBJ2-3
V: TRBV7-8
CDR3: CASSLEGGEGTDTQYF
DNA: TGTGCCAGCAGCTTAGAGGGCGGGGAGGGCACAGATACGCAGTATTTT

length: 14
size: NA
D: TRBD2
J: TRBJ2-1
V: TRBV19
CDR3: CASSIRLAGEEQFF
DNA: TGTGCCAGTAGTATCAGGCTAGCGGGTGAAGAGCAGTTCTTC

length: 14
size: NA
D: TRBD1
J: TRBJ2-5
V: TRBV27
CDR3: CASRPIGQEETQYF
DNA: TGTGCCAGCAGACCGATCGGACAGGAAGAGACCCAGTACTTC

length: 16
size: NA
D: NA
J: TRBJ2-5
V: TRBV10-1
CDR3: CASSESGGGKQETQYF
DNA: TGCGCCAGCAGTGAGTCTGGAGGGGGCAAACAAGAGACCCAGTACTTC

length: 13
size: few
D: NA
J: TRBJ2-7
V: TRBV5-1
CDR3: CASSFPGSYEQYF
DNA: TGCGCCAGCAGCTTCCCAGGTTCGTACGAGCAGTACTTC

length: 14
size: NA
D: NA
J: TRBJ1-2
V: TRBV4-3
CDR3: CASSQDGGGVDYTF
DNA: TGCGCCAGCAGCCAAGATGGAGGCGGGGTTGACTACACCTTC

length: 14
size: NA
D: NA
J: TRBJ1-5
V: TRBV30
CDR3: CAWSEGVGNQPQHF
DNA: TGTGCCTGGAGTGAAGGGGTAGGCAATCAGCCCCAGCATTTT

length: 15
size: NA
D: NA
J: TRBJ2-4
V: TRBV19
CDR3: CASSGTGSAKNIQYF
DNA: TGTGCCAGTAGTGGCACAGGGTCAGCCAAAAACATTCAGTACTTC

length: 15
size: NA
D: NA
J: TRBJ2-2
V: TRBV7-2
CDR3: CASSLRQANTGELFF
DNA: TGTGCCAGCAGCTTAAGACAGGCGAACACCGGGGAGCTGTTTTTT

length: 16
size: few
D: TRBD1
J: TRBJ1-2
V: TRBV6-6
CDR3: CATSRRDRGLNLGYTF
DNA: TGTGCCACCTCACGCCGGGACAGGGGGCTTAATTTGGGCTACACCTTC

length: 15
size: once
D: TRBD2
J: TRBJ2-5
V: TRBV18
CDR3: CASSLTSGREETQYF
DNA: TGTGCCAGCTCCCTGACTAGCGGGAGGGAAGAGACCCAGTACTTC

length: 14
size: NA
D: NA
J: TRBJ1-5
V: TRBV2
CDR3: CASGGVGRMEPQHF
DNA: TGTGCCAGCGGGGGGGTGGGGAGGATGGAGCCCCAGCATTTT

length: 15
size: NA
D: TRBD1
J: TRBJ1-5
V: TRBV19
CDR3: CASTHGTGGNQPQHF
DNA: TGTGCCAGTACTCACGGGACAGGGGGCAACCAGCCCCAGCATTTT

length: 15
size: NA
D: NA
J: TRBJ2-7
V: TRBV10-3
CDR3: CAISASGFIENEQYF
DNA: TGTGCCATCAGTGCCAGCGGGTTCATCGAGAACGAGCAGTACTTC

length: 14
size: NA
D: NA
J: TRBJ2-7
V: TRBV6-1
CDR3: CASSEIGGGPSLYF
DNA: TGTGCCAGCAGTGAAATCGGCGGGGGCCCGAGTCTGTACTTC

length: 13
size: NA
D: TRBD1
J: TRBJ1-2
V: TRBV7-2
CDR3: CASSPDRGAGYTF
DNA: TGTGCCAGCAGCCCCGACAGGGGGGCTGGCTACACCTTC

length: 15
size: NA
D: TRBD1
J: TRBJ1-3
V: TRBV28
CDR3: CASSVLRDRGNTIYF
DNA: TGTGCCAGCAGCGTCCTCCGGGACAGAGGAAACACCATATATTTT

length: 14
size: NA
D: NA
J: TRBJ1-5
V: TRBV5-1
CDR3: CASSLTGFGQPQHF
DNA: TGCGCCAGCAGCTTGACAGGGTTCGGGCAGCCCCAGCATTTT

length: 16
size: NA
D: NA
J: TRBJ1-2
V: TRBV4-2
CDR3: CASSLGRDTLTNGYTF
DNA: TGTGCCAGCAGCCTTGGCCGGGACACCCTAACTAATGGCTACACCTTC

length: 16
size: NA
D: NA
J: TRBJ2-1
V: TRBV4-1
CDR3: CASSQDSQGGYNEQFF
DNA: TGCGCCAGCAGCCAAGATTCACAGGGTGGGTACAATGAGCAGTTCTTC

length: 15
size: once
D: NA
J: TRBJ2-2
V: TRBV18
CDR3: CASSPDDYYTGELFF
DNA: TGTGCCAGCTCACCGGACGACTACTACACCGGGGAGCTGTTTTTT

length: 15
size: few
D: TRBD1
J: TRBJ2-1
V: TRBV5-1
CDR3: CASSLKQGAFNEQFF
DNA: TGCGCCAGCAGCTTGAAACAGGGGGCTTTCAATGAGCAGTTCTTC

length: 15
size: once
D: NA
J: TRBJ2-4
V: TRBV19
CDR3: CASSSRQLAKNIQYF
DNA: TGTGCCAGTAGTTCTAGACAGTTAGCCAAAAACATTCAGTACTTC

length: 13
size: NA
D: NA
J: TRBJ1-5
V: TRBV18
CDR3: CASSPGGDQPQHF
DNA: TGTGCCAGCTCACCAGGAGGGGATCAGCCCCAGCATTTT

length: 15
size: NA
D: NA
J: TRBJ2-2
V: TRBV2
CDR3: CASSVGTAGPGELFF
DNA: TGTGCCAGCAGTGTTGGGACAGCGGGCCCCGGGGAGCTGTTTTTT

length: 12
size: NA
D: NA
J: TRBJ2-7
V: TRBV28
CDR3: CASSPPGYEQYF
DNA: TGTGCCAGCAGCCCCCCCGGCTACGAGCAGTACTTC

length: 16
size: few
D: NA
J: TRBJ2-7
V: TRBV30
CDR3: CAWRGLKGGVPVEQYF
DNA: TGTGCCTGGAGGGGCCTTAAGGGGGGGGTTCCCGTCGAGCAGTACTTC

length: 13
size: NA
D: NA
J: TRBJ2-7
V: TRBV7-2
CDR3: CASSFPSAYEQYF
DNA: TGTGCCAGCAGCTTCCCGTCGGCCTACGAGCAGTACTTC

length: 10
size: NA
D: NA
J: TRBJ1-2
V: TRBV30
CDR3: CAWREDGYTF
DNA: TGTGCCTGGAGGGAGGATGGCTACACCTTC

length: 12
size: NA
D: NA
J: TRBJ1-4
V: TRBV7-9
CDR3: CASARGNEKLFF
DNA: TGTGCCAGCGCACGGGGTAATGAAAAACTGTTTTTT

length: 11
size: NA
D: NA
J: TRBJ1-2
V: TRBV7-2
CDR3: CASSLGQHPFF
DNA: TGTGCCAGCAGCCTAGGACAGCATCCCTTCTTC